The rows below give T cell receptor beta chains drawn from one sample of a study of graft-versus-host responses after intestinal transplantation. Repertoires were generated with immunoSEQ multiplex PCR, while TCRdb's copy carries only in-frame clones and drops some. The sample lists about 120,000 clones; 90% were seen once. These receptors have no known antigen. The source material was unstimulated CD4+ T cells sorted from spleen or lymph node cells, sampled before intestinal transplant. The receptors originated from a human donor who received an intestinal transplant. Both conserved end residues are part of each CDR3. Each record gives: J gene, clone size, D gene, V gene, CDR3 DNA, CDR3 protein. The D gene is left open where the match is weak. Clone size is shown for a subset of rows, as once, few, many or a class of expanded clone.

J: TRBJ2-3
size: NA
D: TRBD2
V: TRBV7-9
DNA: TGTGCCAGCAGCCTCAAGCGGGGAGAGGTGGATACGCAGTATTTT
CDR3: CASSLKRGEVDTQYF

J: TRBJ2-7
size: NA
D: NA
V: TRBV19
DNA: TGTGCCAGTAGTATAGTAGGGGCCGCCTACGAGCAGTACTTC
CDR3: CASSIVGAAYEQYF

J: TRBJ1-2
size: few
D: NA
V: TRBV6-5
DNA: TGTGCCAGCAGGCGCACGGGAGACTATGGCTACACCTTC
CDR3: CASRRTGDYGYTF

J: TRBJ1-5
size: NA
D: NA
V: TRBV19
DNA: TGTGCCACGACGGCAGGGGTGTATCAGCCCCAGCATTTT
CDR3: CATTAGVYQPQHF

J: TRBJ2-1
size: NA
D: NA
V: TRBV6-4
DNA: TGTGCCAGCAGTGACTCCGGGGGAGGCTCCTACAATGAGCAGTTCTTC
CDR3: CASSDSGGGSYNEQFF

J: TRBJ1-1
size: NA
D: TRBD1
V: TRBV6-5
DNA: TGTGCCAGCAGACCGGACAGGTTGAACACTGAAGCTTTCTTT
CDR3: CASRPDRLNTEAFF

J: TRBJ1-2
size: NA
D: NA
V: TRBV5-1
DNA: TGCGCCAGCAGCTTGGCTGACCCAGGGGGCTACACCTTC
CDR3: CASSLADPGGYTF

J: TRBJ1-2
size: NA
D: TRBD1
V: TRBV5-5
DNA: TGTGCCAGCACCTGGACAGGGGACTACTATGGCTACACCTTC
CDR3: CASTWTGDYYGYTF

J: TRBJ2-7
size: NA
D: NA
V: TRBV18
DNA: TGTGCCAGCTCACCTACTTACAGGGCCTACGAGCAGTACTTC
CDR3: CASSPTYRAYEQYF

J: TRBJ2-7
size: NA
D: TRBD2
V: TRBV28
DNA: TGTGCCAGCCACCCAGATGTTGTAGGGAGGGCGGGGGAGCAGTACTTC
CDR3: CASHPDVVGRAGEQYF

J: TRBJ2-7
size: NA
D: TRBD1
V: TRBV2
DNA: TGTGCCAGCAGTTTCAGGACAGGGACAGTCGGACAGTACTTC
CDR3: CASSFRTGTVGQYF

J: TRBJ1-5
size: NA
D: NA
V: TRBV6-6
DNA: TGTGCCAGCAGTCGCCAGGAGGGGAATCAGCCCCAGCATTTT
CDR3: CASSRQEGNQPQHF

J: TRBJ2-7
size: NA
D: NA
V: TRBV2
DNA: TGTGCCAGCAGTGAATCCAGCTCCTACGAGCAGTACTTC
CDR3: CASSESSSYEQYF

J: TRBJ2-3
size: NA
D: NA
V: TRBV9
DNA: TGTGCCAGCAGCGAAACTAGTGTTCGCACAGATACGCAGTATTTT
CDR3: CASSETSVRTDTQYF

J: TRBJ1-2
size: once
D: NA
V: TRBV19
DNA: TGTGCCAGTAGTCTCGACAGCTATGGCTACACCTTC
CDR3: CASSLDSYGYTF

J: TRBJ1-4
size: once
D: NA
V: TRBV28
DNA: TGTGCCAGCACCCAGAGAACAGGATCGGCGAGGAAACTGTTTTTT
CDR3: CASTQRTGSARKLFF

J: TRBJ2-2
size: NA
D: TRBD1
V: TRBV5-4
DNA: TGTGCCAGCAGCTTGAGGTTGGGACAGGGGAACACCGGGGAGCTGTTTTTT
CDR3: CASSLRLGQGNTGELFF

J: TRBJ2-1
size: NA
D: NA
V: TRBV9
DNA: TGTGCCAGCAGCGTAGAACTAGAGAGCTACAATGAGCAGTTCTTC
CDR3: CASSVELESYNEQFF

J: TRBJ2-1
size: NA
D: TRBD2
V: TRBV19
DNA: TGTGCCAGTAGTATGATTGGACTAGCGGGAGAAAATGAGCAGTTCTTC
CDR3: CASSMIGLAGENEQFF

J: TRBJ2-1
size: NA
D: TRBD2
V: TRBV5-1
DNA: TGCGCCAGCGTCCCAGCGGGAGCTAATGAGCAGTTCTTC
CDR3: CASVPAGANEQFF

J: TRBJ1-3
size: NA
D: NA
V: TRBV7-9
DNA: TGTGCCAGCAGCTTGAGGGGAAACACCATATATTTT
CDR3: CASSLRGNTIYF

J: TRBJ1-6
size: NA
D: NA
V: TRBV9
DNA: TGTGCCAGCAGCGTAGGCAGGGAAAATTCACCCCTCCACTTT
CDR3: CASSVGRENSPLHF

J: TRBJ1-1
size: once
D: TRBD1
V: TRBV6-5
DNA: TGTGCCAGCAGTTCTGACAGGGTGGCCCAGAACACTGAAGCTTTCTTT
CDR3: CASSSDRVAQNTEAFF

J: TRBJ2-3
size: NA
D: TRBD2
V: TRBV4-3
DNA: TGCGCCAGCAGCCCGACTAGCGCCACAGATACGCAGTATTTT
CDR3: CASSPTSATDTQYF

J: TRBJ2-4
size: NA
D: NA
V: TRBV6-5
DNA: TGTGCCAGCAGTCCCGCGGGGTTAGCCAAAAACATTCAGTACTTC
CDR3: CASSPAGLAKNIQYF

J: TRBJ2-5
size: NA
D: NA
V: TRBV7-2
DNA: TGTGCCAGCAGCTTTGAGCGGGTCCAAGAGACCCAGTACTTC
CDR3: CASSFERVQETQYF

J: TRBJ1-2
size: NA
D: TRBD1
V: TRBV18
DNA: TGTGCCAGCTCCCGAGGATCGGGACAGGGGACGTTGGAGGGCTACACCTTC
CDR3: CASSRGSGQGTLEGYTF

J: TRBJ1-1
size: NA
D: TRBD1
V: TRBV10-1
DNA: TGCGCCAGCAGTGACCAGGGGGCGGCCACTGAAGCTTTCTTT
CDR3: CASSDQGAATEAFF

J: TRBJ2-1
size: NA
D: TRBD1
V: TRBV2
DNA: TGTGCCAGCAGGAGACAGGGTGACCCACGGCAGTACGGTGAGCAGTTCTTC
CDR3: CASRRQGDPRQYGEQFF

J: TRBJ1-4
size: NA
D: NA
V: TRBV5-5
DNA: TGTGCCAGCAGCAAGACAGGTGCAACTAATGAAAAACTGTTTTTT
CDR3: CASSKTGATNEKLFF

J: TRBJ1-3
size: NA
D: TRBD1
V: TRBV10-3
DNA: TGTGCCATCAGTTCTACAGGGGGCGAGTATGCCACCATATATTTT
CDR3: CAISSTGGEYATIYF

J: TRBJ1-6
size: NA
D: TRBD1
V: TRBV2
DNA: TGTGCCAGCAACATCAGACAGGGTCCCTATAATTCACCCCTCCACTTT
CDR3: CASNIRQGPYNSPLHF

J: TRBJ2-7
size: NA
D: TRBD1
V: TRBV30
DNA: TGTGCCTGGAGTGTTGGAGGGACAGGGACCTACGAGCAGTACTTC
CDR3: CAWSVGGTGTYEQYF

J: TRBJ1-2
size: NA
D: TRBD1
V: TRBV28
DNA: TGTGCCAGCAGGCGGGACAGTATCTATGGCTACACCTTC
CDR3: CASRRDSIYGYTF

J: TRBJ2-1
size: NA
D: NA
V: TRBV7-9
DNA: TGTGCCAGCAGCCGGTCCGTCGGTAGCAATGAGCAGTTCTTC
CDR3: CASSRSVGSNEQFF

J: TRBJ1-1
size: NA
D: TRBD1
V: TRBV14
DNA: TGTGCCAGCAGCCAAGGGCCGGGACAGGTTCCCACTGAAGCTTTCTTT
CDR3: CASSQGPGQVPTEAFF

J: TRBJ2-7
size: once
D: TRBD2
V: TRBV20-1
DNA: TGCAGTGGTGCGGGAGTCTCCGAGCAGTACTTC
CDR3: CSGAGVSEQYF

J: TRBJ2-5
size: once
D: NA
V: TRBV11-2
DNA: TGTGCCAGCAGCCTAACAGGGAGTGTAGAGACCCAGTACTTC
CDR3: CASSLTGSVETQYF

J: TRBJ2-7
size: NA
D: NA
V: TRBV15
DNA: TGTGCCACCAGCAGAGGACACTCCTACGAGCAGTACTTC
CDR3: CATSRGHSYEQYF

J: TRBJ2-7
size: NA
D: NA
V: TRBV28
DNA: TGTGCCAGCAGCCCCCTCGGGAGTCTCTACGAGCAGTACTTC
CDR3: CASSPLGSLYEQYF

J: TRBJ1-2
size: NA
D: NA
V: TRBV27
DNA: TGTGCCAGCAGTCCGGTAGGAGCTAACTATGGCTACACCTTC
CDR3: CASSPVGANYGYTF

J: TRBJ2-7
size: NA
D: NA
V: TRBV28
DNA: TGTGCCAGCAGCCCCCCTTTAAAAACGAGCTCCTACGAGCAGTACTTC
CDR3: CASSPPLKTSSYEQYF